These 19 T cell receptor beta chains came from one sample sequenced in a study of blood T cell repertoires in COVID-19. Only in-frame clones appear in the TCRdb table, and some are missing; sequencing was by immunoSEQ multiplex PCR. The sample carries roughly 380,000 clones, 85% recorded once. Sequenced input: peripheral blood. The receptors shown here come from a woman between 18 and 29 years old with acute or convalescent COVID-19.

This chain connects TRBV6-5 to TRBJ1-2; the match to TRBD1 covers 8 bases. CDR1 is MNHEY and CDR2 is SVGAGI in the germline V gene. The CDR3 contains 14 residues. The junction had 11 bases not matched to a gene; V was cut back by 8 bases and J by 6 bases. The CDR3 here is CASCRQGFGDGYTF. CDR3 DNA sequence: TGTGCCAGCTGTAGACAGGGGTTCGGGGATGGCTACACCTTC.

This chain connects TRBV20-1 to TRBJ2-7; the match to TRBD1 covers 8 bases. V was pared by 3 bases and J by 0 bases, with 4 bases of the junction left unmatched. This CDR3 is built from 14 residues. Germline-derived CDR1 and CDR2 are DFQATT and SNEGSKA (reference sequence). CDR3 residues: CSASGTGLSYEQYF. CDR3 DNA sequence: TGCAGTGCTAGTGGGACAGGACTCTCCTACGAGCAGTACTTC.

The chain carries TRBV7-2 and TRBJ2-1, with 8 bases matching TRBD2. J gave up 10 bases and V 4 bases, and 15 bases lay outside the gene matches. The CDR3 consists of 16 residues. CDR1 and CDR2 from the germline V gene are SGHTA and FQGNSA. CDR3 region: CASSSPVGLAGLEQFF. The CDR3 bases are TGTGCCAGCAGCTCCCCCGTGGGGCTAGCGGGCCTCGAGCAGTTCTTC.

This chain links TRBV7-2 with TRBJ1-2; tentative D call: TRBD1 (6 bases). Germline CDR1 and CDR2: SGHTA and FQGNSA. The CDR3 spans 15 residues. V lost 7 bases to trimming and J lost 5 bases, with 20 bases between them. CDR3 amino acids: CASTLGNRADYGYTF. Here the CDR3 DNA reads TGTGCCAGCACCTTGGGTAACAGGGCAGATTATGGCTACACCTTC.

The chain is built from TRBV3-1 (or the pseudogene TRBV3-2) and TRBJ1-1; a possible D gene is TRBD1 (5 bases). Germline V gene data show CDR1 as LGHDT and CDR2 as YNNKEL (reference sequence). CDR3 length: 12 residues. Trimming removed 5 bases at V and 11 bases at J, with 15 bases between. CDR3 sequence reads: CASSSGTRGAFF. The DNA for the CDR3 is TGTGCCAGCAGCTCCGGGACTCGTGGGGCTTTCTTT.

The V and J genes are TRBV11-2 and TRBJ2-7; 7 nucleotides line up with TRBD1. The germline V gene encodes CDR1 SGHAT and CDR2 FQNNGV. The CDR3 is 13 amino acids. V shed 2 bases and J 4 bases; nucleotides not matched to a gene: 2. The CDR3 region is CASSLYRGYEQYF. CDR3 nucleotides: TGTGCCAGCAGCTTATACAGGGGTTACGAGCAGTACTTC.

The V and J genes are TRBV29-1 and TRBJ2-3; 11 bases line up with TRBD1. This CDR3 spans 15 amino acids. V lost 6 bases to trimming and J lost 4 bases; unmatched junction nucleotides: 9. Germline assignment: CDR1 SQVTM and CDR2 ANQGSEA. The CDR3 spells CSVSPGTGGSDTQYF. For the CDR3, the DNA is TGCAGCGTCTCACCCGGGACAGGGGGGTCAGATACGCAGTATTTT.

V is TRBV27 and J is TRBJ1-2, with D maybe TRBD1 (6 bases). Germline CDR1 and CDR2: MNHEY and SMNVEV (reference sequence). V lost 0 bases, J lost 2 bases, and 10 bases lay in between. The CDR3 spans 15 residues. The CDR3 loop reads CASSLSTGHNYGYTF. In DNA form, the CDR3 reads TGTGCCAGCAGTTTATCGACGGGACACAACTATGGCTACACCTTC.

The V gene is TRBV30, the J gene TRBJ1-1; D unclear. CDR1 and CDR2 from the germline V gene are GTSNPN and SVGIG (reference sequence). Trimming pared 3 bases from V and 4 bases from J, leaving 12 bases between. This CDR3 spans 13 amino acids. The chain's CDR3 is CAWSQFGSTEAFF. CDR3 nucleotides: TGTGCCTGGAGCCAGTTCGGGAGCACTGAAGCTTTCTTT.

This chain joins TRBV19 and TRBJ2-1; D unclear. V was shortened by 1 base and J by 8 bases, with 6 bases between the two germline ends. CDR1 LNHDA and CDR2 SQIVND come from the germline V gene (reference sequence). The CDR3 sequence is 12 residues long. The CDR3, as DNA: TGTGCCAGTAGTATAGGTTCCGATGAGCAGTTCTTC. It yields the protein CASSIGSDEQFF. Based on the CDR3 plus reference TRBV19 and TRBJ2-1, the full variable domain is DGGITQSPKYLFRKEGQNVTLSCEQNLNHDAMYWYRQDPGQGLRLIYYSQIVNDFQKGDIAEGYSVSREKKESFPLTVTSAQKNPTAFYLCASSIGSDEQFFGPGTRLTVL.

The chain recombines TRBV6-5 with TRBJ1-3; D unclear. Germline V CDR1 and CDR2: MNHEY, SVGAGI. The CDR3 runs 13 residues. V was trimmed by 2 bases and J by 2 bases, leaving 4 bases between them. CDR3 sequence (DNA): TGTGCCAGCAGTTACAGCCCTGGAAACACCATATATTTT. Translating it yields CASSYSPGNTIYF.

The CDR3 bases are TGCGCCAGCAGTGAGTCTACACAGGGGGGAACTGAAGCTTTCTTT. This translates into CASSESTQGGTEAFF. The rearrangement links TRBV10-1 to TRBJ1-1; 8 bases match TRBD1. The germline V gene has CDR1 WNHNN and CDR2 SYGVQD (reference sequence). The CDR3 spans 15 residues. Trimming took 0 bases from V and 5 from J; bases not matched to a gene: 5.

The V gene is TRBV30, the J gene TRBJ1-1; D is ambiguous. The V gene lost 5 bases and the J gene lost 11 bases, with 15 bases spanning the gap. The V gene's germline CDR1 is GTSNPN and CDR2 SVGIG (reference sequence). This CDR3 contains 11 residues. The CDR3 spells CAWGHSSDAFF. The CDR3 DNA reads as TGTGCCTGGGGTCACAGTAGCGACGCTTTCTTT.

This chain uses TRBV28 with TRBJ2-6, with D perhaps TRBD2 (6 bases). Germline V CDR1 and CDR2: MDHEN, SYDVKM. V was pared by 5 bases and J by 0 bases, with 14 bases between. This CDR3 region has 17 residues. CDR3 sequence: CASSPGDRPSGANVLTF. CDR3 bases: TGTGCCAGCAGTCCGGGGGACCGACCCTCTGGGGCCAACGTCCTGACTTTC.

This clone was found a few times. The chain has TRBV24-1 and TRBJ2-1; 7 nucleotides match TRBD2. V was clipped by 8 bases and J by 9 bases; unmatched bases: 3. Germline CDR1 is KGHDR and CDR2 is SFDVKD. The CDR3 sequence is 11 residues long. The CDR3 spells CATTTGGEQFF. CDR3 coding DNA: TGTGCCACCACCACGGGGGGTGAGCAGTTCTTC.

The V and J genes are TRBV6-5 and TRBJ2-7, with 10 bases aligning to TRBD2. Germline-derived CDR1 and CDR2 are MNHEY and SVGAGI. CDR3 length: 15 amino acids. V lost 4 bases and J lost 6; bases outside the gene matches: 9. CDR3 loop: CASSFTLAGVAEQYF. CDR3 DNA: TGTGCCAGCAGTTTCACGCTAGCGGGAGTCGCCGAGCAGTACTTC.

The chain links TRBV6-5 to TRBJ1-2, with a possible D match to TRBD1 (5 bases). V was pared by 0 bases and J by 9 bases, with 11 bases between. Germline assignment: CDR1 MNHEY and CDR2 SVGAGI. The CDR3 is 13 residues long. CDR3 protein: CASSYSRGRSYTF. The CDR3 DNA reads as TGTGCCAGCAGTTACTCAAGGGGCAGGAGCTACACCTTC.

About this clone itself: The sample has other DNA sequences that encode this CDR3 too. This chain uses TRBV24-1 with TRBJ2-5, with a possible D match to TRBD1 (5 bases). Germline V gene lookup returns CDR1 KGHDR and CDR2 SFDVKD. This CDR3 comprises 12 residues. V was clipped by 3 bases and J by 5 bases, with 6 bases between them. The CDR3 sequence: CATSDPGETQYF. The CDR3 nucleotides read TGTGCCACCAGTGATCCAGGGGAGACCCAGTACTTC.

The CDR3 here is CASSLAAATTYEQYF. The CDR3 coding sequence is TGTGCCAGCAGCTTAGCGGCGGCAACTACCTACGAGCAGTACTTC. The V gene is TRBV7-9, the J gene TRBJ2-7; no clear D gene. Germline CDR1 is SEHNR and CDR2 is FQNEAQ (reference sequence). This CDR3 has 15 residues. V dropped 0 bases and J dropped 2 bases, with 11 bases sitting between them.